The 21 T cell receptor beta chains in this list originate from one sample, sequenced in a study of blood T cells in healthy people across ages. A J-beta primer mix and a sample-barcoded 5' primer were used in a second PCR of about 6 to 12 cycles. TCRdb redid the calling of the 5' RACE reads with MiXCR, one entry per CDR3 protein. Among hundreds of thousands of distinct CDR3 sequences listed, about 61% were seen once. Sequenced: blood. The receptors shown here come from a middle-aged man in good health.

This chain joins TRBV7-2 and TRBJ2-3; D not resolved. Germline loops: CDR1 SGHTA, CDR2 FQGNSA. Trimming shortened V by 2 bases and J by 8 bases, and 2 bases separated the two germline ends. The CDR3 has 10 amino acids. CDR3 sequence (DNA): TGTGCCAGCAGCTTAAGTACGCAGTATTTT. The encoded protein is CASSLSTQYF.

With respect to this clonotype: This CDR3 fails to terminate in the conserved phenylalanine or tryptophan, so it likely reflects a read error. CDR3 coding DNA: TGTGCCAGCAGGACAGAGTCGGGGGACAATGAGCAGTTCATC. The encoded protein is CASRTESGDNEQFI. This chain links TRBV7-3 with TRBJ2-1; the D gene is possibly TRBD2 (6 bases). The length of the CDR3 is 14 residues. Germline CDR1 reads SGHTA; CDR2 reads FQGTGA. The V end lost 6 bases, the J end lost 5 bases, and 14 bases lay between the germline ends.

The J gene is TRBJ1-4, the V gene TRBV2; the match to TRBD1 covers 8 bases. CDR1 is SNHLY, CDR2 FYNNEI, per germline. With 6 bases clipped from V and 0 bases from J, the junction kept 3 bases outside the gene matches. This CDR3 has 15 residues. The CDR3 sequence is CASRQQGATNEKLFF. Written as DNA, the CDR3 is TGTGCCAGCAGACAACAGGGGGCAACTAATGAAAAACTGTTTTTT.

The chain has TRBV12-5 and TRBJ2-3; D gene ambiguous. The CDR3 covers 11 residues. CDR1 is LGHNT, CDR2 FRNRAP, per germline. V lost 1 base to trimming and J lost 6 bases, with 2 bases between them. As DNA, the CDR3 is TGTGCTAGTGGTTTGGCGGATACGCAGTATTTT. Protein product: CASGLADTQYF. The complete variable domain, with remaining parts taken from reference TRBV12-5 and TRBJ2-3, reads DARVTQTPRHKVTEMGQEVTMRCQPILGHNTVFWYRQTMMQGLELLAYFRNRAPLDDSGMPKDRFSAEMPDATLATLKIQPSEPRDSAVYFCASGLADTQYFGPGTRLTVL.

The chain uses TRBV12-3 or TRBV12-4 and TRBJ2-1; the match to TRBD2 covers 7 bases. J lost 9 bases, V lost 5 bases, and 7 bases had no gene match. The CDR3 loop spans 13 amino acids. The CDR3 spells CASSITGGREQFF. The DNA for the CDR3 is TGTGCCAGCAGTATTACGGGGGGTCGTGAGCAGTTCTTC.

In DNA form, the CDR3 reads TGTGCCAGCAGTTTAGTACCGGGTTTAAGGGATACGCAGTATTTT. Protein product: CASSLVPGLRDTQYF. This rearrangement joins TRBV12-3 or TRBV12-4 to TRBJ2-3, with D hard to call. This CDR3 contains 15 residues. Trimming took 1 base from V and 6 from J, leaving 14 bases between them.

In this sample, this clonotype turned up a few times. The genes are TRBV29-1 and TRBJ2-6; possibly TRBD1 for D (5 bases). From germline, CDR1 is SQVTM and CDR2 ANQGSEA. The CDR3 spans 14 residues. V dropped 6 bases and J dropped 2 bases, with 11 bases sitting between them. CDR3 loop: CSVKQAAGANVLTF. The CDR3 DNA reads TGCAGCGTGAAACAGGCTGCTGGGGCCAACGTCCTGACTTTC.

CDR3 protein: CSAPRQGGNEQFF. The DNA for the CDR3 is TGCAGTGCTCCGAGACAGGGAGGCAATGAGCAGTTCTTC. V and J are TRBV20-1 and TRBJ2-1; tentatively, D is TRBD1 (7 bases). From germline, CDR1 is DFQATT and CDR2 SNEGSKA (reference sequence). The ends were cut back, 5 bases at V and 6 bases at J, with 14 bases in the middle. This CDR3 contains 13 residues.

In its sample, this clonotype was seen a few times. This chain joins TRBV18 and TRBJ2-7; D possibly corresponds to TRBD2 (5 bases). CDR1 and CDR2 from the germline V gene are KGHSH and LQKENI. The CDR3 runs 15 residues. Trimming cost V 4 bases and J 0 bases, with 13 bases left between them. The CDR3 sequence: CASSQRVGSSYEQYF. The CDR3 coding sequence is TGTGCCAGCTCACAGCGTGTAGGGAGCTCCTACGAGCAGTACTTC.

CDR3 nucleotide sequence: TGTGCCAGCAGCTTATCCCCGGGGACCTACAAGGAGCAGTACTTC. This encodes CASSLSPGTYKEQYF. The chain uses TRBV7-2 and TRBJ2-7; D is perhaps TRBD1 or TRBD2 (5 bases each). The CDR3 extends over 15 amino acids. Germline V gene sequence: CDR1 SGHTA, CDR2 FQGNSA. V was clipped by 2 bases and J by 7 bases, with 18 bases between them.

V is TRBV4-3 and J is TRBJ2-3, with 9 bases matching TRBD2. The V and J ends lost 4 bases and 5 bases, in that order; junction bases with no gene match: 4. The CDR3 sequence is 14 residues long. Germline V lookup: CDR1 LGHNA, CDR2 YSLEER. DNA for the CDR3: TGCGCCAGCAGCCCTGCGGGAGGGGTAGATACGCAGTATTTT. As protein: CASSPAGGVDTQYF.

To note about this clonotype: A clone one base away is much larger, so this may be a read error. This sequence joins TRBV29-1 and TRBJ2-5, with D maybe TRBD1 (7 bases). The CDR3 consists of 15 residues. The ends were cut back, 3 bases at V and 5 bases at J, with 19 bases in the middle. Germline-derived CDR1 and CDR2 are SQVTM and ANQGSEA. The CDR3 is CSVDRRVGGWETQYF. The CDR3 DNA reads TGCAGCGTTGACAGGAGGGTAGGGGGCTGGGAGACCCAGTACTTC.

This chain joins TRBV29-1 and TRBJ1-2, with 12 bases that match TRBD1. This CDR3 contains 14 residues. The germline V gene encodes CDR1 SQVTM and CDR2 ANQGSEA. The ends lost 7 bases at V and 8 bases at J; junction bases unmatched: 11. CDR3 DNA sequence: TGCAGCGAACAAACTGCCGGGACAGGGGGCGGCTACACCTTC. This encodes CSEQTAGTGGGYTF. The variable domain in full, completed from reference TRBV29-1 and TRBJ1-2, reads SAVISQKPSRDICQRGTSLTIQCQVDSQVTMMFWYRQQPGQSLTLIATANQGSEATYESGFVIDKFPISRPNLTFSTLTVSNMSPEDSSIYLCSEQTAGTGGGYTFGSGTRLTVV.

A few counts support this clonotype. The rearrangement uses TRBV9 and TRBJ2-7, with 7 bases that match TRBD2. V lost 7 bases and J lost 2; bases outside the gene matches: 6. Germline V gene sequence: CDR1 SGDLS, CDR2 YYNGEE. The CDR3 totals 13 residues. The CDR3 spells CASSIGTTYEQYF. The DNA of the CDR3 is TGTGCCAGCTCCATAGGGACTACCTACGAGCAGTACTTC.

The chain is built from TRBV28 and TRBJ2-1, with 8 bases fitting TRBD1. The CDR3 spans 16 residues. V shed 4 bases, J shed 6 bases, and the junction held 11 bases outside the gene matches. The germline gives CDR1 MDHEN, CDR2 SYDVKM. The CDR3, as DNA: TGTGCCAGCAGTTCGTCCCCCGGACAGGGACCCAATGAGCAGTTCTTC. Translating it yields CASSSSPGQGPNEQFF.

The genes are TRBV6-6 and TRBJ2-7, with D possibly being TRBD1 (5 bases). The last part of the DNA fits TRBJ2-5 better; the J call may be wrong. The germline gives CDR1 MNHNY, CDR2 SVGAGI (reference sequence). The CDR3 is made up of 14 amino acids. The CDR3 loop reads CASSYSGAEGTQYF. The CDR3 region has the DNA TGTGCCAGCAGTTACTCTGGGGCCGAAGGGACCCAGTACTTC.

The chain links TRBV7-2 to TRBJ2-1, with D hard to call. Trimming shortened V by 1 base and J by 9 bases, and 10 bases separated the two germline ends. The CDR3 totals 13 residues. Germline CDR1 is SGHTA and CDR2 is FQGNSA. DNA for the CDR3: TGTGCCAGCAGCTTAGGGAGCTCGCGTGAGCAGTTCTTC. Translated, it gives CASSLGSSREQFF.

The chain carries TRBV20-1 and TRBJ2-3; tentative D call: TRBD2 (5 bases). The CDR3 covers 15 residues. Trimming shortened V by 0 bases and J by 3 bases, and 13 bases separated the two germline ends. The germline V gene encodes CDR1 DFQATT and CDR2 SNEGSKA (reference sequence). The CDR3 loop reads CSARDWRAQTDTQYF. Written as DNA, the CDR3 is TGCAGTGCTAGAGATTGGCGGGCCCAAACAGATACGCAGTATTTT.

The genes are TRBV29-1 and TRBJ2-7; 9 nucleotides line up with TRBD1. Germline CDR1 and CDR2: SQVTM and ANQGSEA. Germline trimming cut 7 bases from V and 5 bases from J; bases unmatched to any gene: 12. The CDR3 loop spans 14 amino acids. This CDR3 is CSATRDRDSDEQYF. The DNA of the CDR3 is TGCAGCGCTACGCGGGACAGGGATAGCGACGAGCAGTACTTC.

This sequence joins TRBV28 and TRBJ2-7, with no clear D. The CDR3 totals 14 residues. The ends were cut back, 5 bases at V and 6 bases at J, with 17 bases in the middle. Germline loops: CDR1 MDHEN, CDR2 SYDVKM. In nucleotides, the CDR3 is TGTGCCAGCAGTCCACGTCCGGTTCGTTCCGAGCAGTACTTC. Encoded protein: CASSPRPVRSEQYF.

The V call is TRBV27, the J call TRBJ2-3; 10 positions agree with TRBD1. In germline, CDR1 is MNHEY, CDR2 SMNVEV (reference sequence). Trimming cost V 8 bases and J 4 bases; bases outside gene matches: 21. The CDR3 covers 19 residues. CDR3 nucleotide sequence: TGTGCCAGCTCTACACAACATGAACGCCGGGACAGGGGCGCAGATACGCAGTATTTT. Its protein is CASSTQHERRDRGADTQYF.